This T cell receptor (beta chain) was identified in a study of metastatic and nonmetastatic thyroid tumors. Until they underwent thyroid surgery, no patient had received any treatment. Original data processing: Researchers built a distant-metastasis classifier for papillary thyroid cancer that drew on CDR3 differences across clinicopathological groups. TCRdb re-processed the PCR reads through MiXCR. TCRdb, not the authors, supplied the V and J calls. The sample includes 16,000 or so clones, 24% of them seen just once. CDR3 length equals 17 residues. V shed 6 bases and J shed 0 bases, with 17 bases lying between them. Per germline, CDR1 SGHAT and CDR2 FQDESV (reference sequence).

What was sequenced was tumor tissue. This clonotype was obtained from a male donor with papillary thyroid cancer or a benign thyroid nodule (not recorded which). Some clones in this sample may be carry-over from other donors' samples. The chain carries TRBV11-1 and TRBJ2-2; perhaps TRBD2 as D (5 bases). The CDR3 nucleotides are TGTGCCAGCAGTGCAGGACTGACCAGCGCGAACACCGGGGAGCTGTTTTTT. Protein product: CASSAGLTSANTGELFF.